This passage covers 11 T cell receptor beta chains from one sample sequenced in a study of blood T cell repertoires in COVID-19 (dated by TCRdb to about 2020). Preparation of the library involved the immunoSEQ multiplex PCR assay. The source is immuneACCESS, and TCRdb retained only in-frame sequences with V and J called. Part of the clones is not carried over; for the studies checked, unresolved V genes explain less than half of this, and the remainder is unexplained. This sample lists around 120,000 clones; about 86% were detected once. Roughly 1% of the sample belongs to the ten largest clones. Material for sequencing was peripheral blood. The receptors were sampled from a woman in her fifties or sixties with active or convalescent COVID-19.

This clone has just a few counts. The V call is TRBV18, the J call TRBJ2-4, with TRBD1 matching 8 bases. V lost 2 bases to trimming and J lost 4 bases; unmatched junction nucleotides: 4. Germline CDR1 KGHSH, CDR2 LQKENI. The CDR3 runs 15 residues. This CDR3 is CASSPETGAKNIQYF. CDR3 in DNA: TGTGCCAGCTCACCAGAGACAGGGGCGAAAAACATTCAGTACTTC.

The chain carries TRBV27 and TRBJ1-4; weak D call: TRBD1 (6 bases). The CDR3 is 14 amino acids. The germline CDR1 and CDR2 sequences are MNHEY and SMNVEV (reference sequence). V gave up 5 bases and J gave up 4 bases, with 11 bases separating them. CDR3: CASSTGQRNEKLFF. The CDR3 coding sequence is TGTGCCAGCAGTACCGGACAGCGTAATGAAAAACTGTTTTTT.

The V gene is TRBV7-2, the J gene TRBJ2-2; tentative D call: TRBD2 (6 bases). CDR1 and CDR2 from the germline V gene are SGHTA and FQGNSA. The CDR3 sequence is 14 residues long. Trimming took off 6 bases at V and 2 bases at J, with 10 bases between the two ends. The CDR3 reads CASRRDFNTGELFF. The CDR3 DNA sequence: TGTGCCAGCAGGCGGGACTTTAACACCGGGGAGCTGTTTTTT.

The CDR3 here is CAIGERTSGTYEQYF. The CDR3 DNA reads as TGTGCCATCGGAGAACGGACTAGCGGAACCTACGAGCAGTACTTC. V is TRBV10-3 and J is TRBJ2-7, with 10 nucleotides matching TRBD2. The ends lost 8 bases at V and 2 bases at J; junction bases unmatched: 9. CDR1 ENHRY and CDR2 SYGVKD come from the germline V gene. The CDR3 is made up of 15 amino acids.

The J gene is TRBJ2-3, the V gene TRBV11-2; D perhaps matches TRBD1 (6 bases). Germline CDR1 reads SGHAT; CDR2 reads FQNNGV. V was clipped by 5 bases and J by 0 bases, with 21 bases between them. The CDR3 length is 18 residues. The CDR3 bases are TGTGCCAGCAGCGCCCTGGGACACAACTTCTTTAGCACAGATACGCAGTATTTT. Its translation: CASSALGHNFFSTDTQYF. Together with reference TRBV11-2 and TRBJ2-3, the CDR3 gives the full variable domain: EAGVAQSPRYKIIEKRQSVAFWCNPISGHATLYWYQQILGQGPKLLIQFQNNGVVDDSQLPKDRFSAERLKGVDSTLKIQPAKLEDSAVYLCASSALGHNFFSTDTQYFGPGTRLTVL.

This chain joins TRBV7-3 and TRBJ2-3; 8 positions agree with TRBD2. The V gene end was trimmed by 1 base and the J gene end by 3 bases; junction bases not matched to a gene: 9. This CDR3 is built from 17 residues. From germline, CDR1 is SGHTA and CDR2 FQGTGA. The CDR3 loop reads CASSLMPGLGGTDTQYF. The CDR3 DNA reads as TGTGCCAGCAGCTTAATGCCGGGACTAGGGGGGACAGATACGCAGTATTTT.

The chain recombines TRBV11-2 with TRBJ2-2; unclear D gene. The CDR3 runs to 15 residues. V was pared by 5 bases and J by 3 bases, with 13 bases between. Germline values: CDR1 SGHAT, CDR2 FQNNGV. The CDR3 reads CASSPRSTDTGELFF. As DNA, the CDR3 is TGTGCCAGCAGCCCCCGGTCCACCGACACCGGGGAGCTGTTTTTT.

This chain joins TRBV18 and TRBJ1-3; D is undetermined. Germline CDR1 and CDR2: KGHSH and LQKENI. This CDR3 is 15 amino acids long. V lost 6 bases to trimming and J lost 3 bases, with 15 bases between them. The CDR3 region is CASSAAALGGNTIYF. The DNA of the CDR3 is TGTGCCAGCTCGGCAGCCGCCCTAGGTGGAAACACCATATATTTT.

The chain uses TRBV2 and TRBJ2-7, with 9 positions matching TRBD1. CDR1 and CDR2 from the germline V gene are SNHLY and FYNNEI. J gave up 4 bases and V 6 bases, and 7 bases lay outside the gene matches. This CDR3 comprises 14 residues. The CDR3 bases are TGTGCCAGCAGACCTACAGGGGGCACATACGAGCAGTACTTC. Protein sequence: CASRPTGGTYEQYF.

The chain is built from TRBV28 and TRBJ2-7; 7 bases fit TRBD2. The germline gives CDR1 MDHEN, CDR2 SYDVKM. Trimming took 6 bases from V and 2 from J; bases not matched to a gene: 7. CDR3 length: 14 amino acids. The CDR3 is CASRPLGTTYEQYF. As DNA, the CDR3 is TGTGCCAGCAGACCCCTGGGGACTACCTACGAGCAGTACTTC.

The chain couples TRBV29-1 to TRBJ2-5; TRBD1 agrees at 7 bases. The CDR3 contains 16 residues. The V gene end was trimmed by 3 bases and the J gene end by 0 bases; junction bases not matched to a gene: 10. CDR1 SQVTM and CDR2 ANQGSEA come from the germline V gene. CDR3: CSVEEIRGWYQETQYF. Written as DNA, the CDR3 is TGCAGCGTTGAGGAAATCAGGGGGTGGTACCAAGAGACCCAGTACTTC.